The clone carrying this T cell receptor (beta chain) was observed at least ten times. What it binds is unknown. The sample comes from a study of T cells in Graves' hyperthyroidism and ophthalmopathy. Study-wide results and caveats: Peripheral blood also featured most of the thyroid clonotypes expanded above 0.001.

Template material for amplifying TCR beta CDR3 regions consisted of RNA transcripts. During a first-round RT-PCR of the TCR CDR3, the HTBI primer set was used. TCRdb re-called the multiplex PCR reads through MiXCR, storing one row per CDR3 protein. The repertoire holds around 280,000 distinct CDR3 sequences, with approximately 13% as singletons. An absence of ophthalmopathy progression within 18 months meant stable Graves' hyperthyroidism. PBMCs were derived from 10 ml fresh peripheral blood. With 6 bases removed from V and 11 bases from J, the gap between germline ends came to 13 bases. This CDR3 spans 12 amino acids.

The sequenced sample was blood. The origin of this receptor is a woman aged 40 to 55 with Graves' hyperthyroidism. The chain has TRBV12-3 or TRBV12-4 and TRBJ2-2; TRBD2 might be the D (6 bases). The CDR3 is CASSMGLRELFF. The CDR3 nucleotides read TGTGCCAGCAGCATGGGACTTCGAGAGCTGTTTTTT.